Listed here are 7 T cell receptor beta chains from one sample, sequenced in a study of cytomegalovirus exposure and HLA in healthy donors. Profiled with immunoSEQ multiplex PCR; TCRdb holds only in-frame clones, not every one. The sample has some 120,000 clones, 90% to 96% seen once. The sample consisted of PBMCs. The receptors were sampled from a young man in good health and CMV-seronegative.

This clone was counted a single time. The chain employs TRBV7-3 and TRBJ2-3; TRBD2 matches at 9 bases. V shed 5 bases and J 1 base; nucleotides not matched to a gene: 7. This CDR3 comprises 16 residues. The germline V gene encodes CDR1 SGHTA and CDR2 FQGTGA. For the CDR3, the DNA is TGTGCCAGCAGCCAGGGGCTAGCGGGGCGCACAGATACGCAGTATTTT. Its protein is CASSQGLAGRTDTQYF.

J is TRBJ2-7 and V is TRBV28; maybe TRBD1 (6 bases). Germline V gene data show CDR1 as MDHEN and CDR2 as SYDVKM. With 4 bases removed from V and 3 bases from J, the gap between germline ends came to 10 bases. This CDR3 has 13 residues. The DNA of the CDR3 is TGTGCCAGCAGTTCAGGGGTCGGCTACGAGCAGTACTTC. Protein: CASSSGVGYEQYF.

V is TRBV6-1 and J is TRBJ1-5, with D perhaps matching TRBD1 (5 bases). This CDR3 has 14 residues. CDR1 is MNHNS and CDR2 is SASEGT in the germline V gene. Trimming took off 7 bases at V and 3 bases at J, with 13 bases between the two ends. The CDR3 nucleotides are TGTGCCAGCAACGACGACAGCTCCAATCAGCCCCAGCATTTT. This translates into CASNDDSSNQPQHF.

The V call is TRBV6-5, the J call TRBJ2-2, with no clear D. Trimming took off 5 bases at V and 3 bases at J, with 7 bases between the two ends. Germline CDR1 and CDR2: MNHEY and SVGAGI. This CDR3 has 13 residues. The CDR3 DNA follows: TGTGCCAGCAGTGGAGAACACACCGGGGAGCTGTTTTTT. Residues: CASSGEHTGELFF.

This chain connects TRBV28 to TRBJ1-3; D is undetermined. This CDR3 is built from 15 residues. Germline V gene data show CDR1 as MDHEN and CDR2 as SYDVKM. V lost 7 bases, J lost 3 bases, and 16 bases lay in between. CDR3 residues: CASIFDLRNGNTIYF. DNA for the CDR3: TGTGCCAGCATCTTTGACCTGAGGAATGGAAACACCATATATTTT.

This clone was detected only a few times. The rearrangement uses TRBV4-1 and TRBJ2-2; 8 bases agree with TRBD1. CDR1 is MGHRA and CDR2 is YSYEKL in the germline V gene. Trimming removed 1 base from V and 6 bases from J; junction bases left unmatched: 1. The CDR3 length is 14 residues. The CDR3 nucleotides read TGCGCCAGCAGCCAAGTACAGGGGGCCGGGGAGCTGTTTTTT. It specifies CASSQVQGAGELFF.

The V call is TRBV30, the J call TRBJ2-2; D perhaps matches TRBD2 (5 bases). V lost 7 bases to trimming and J lost 6 bases, with 12 bases between them. The CDR3 has 12 residues. The germline V gene has CDR1 GTSNPN and CDR2 SVGIG (reference sequence). As DNA, the CDR3 is TGTGCCTCGGGCACTAGAGCCGGGGAGCTGTTTTTT. This gives the protein CASGTRAGELFF.